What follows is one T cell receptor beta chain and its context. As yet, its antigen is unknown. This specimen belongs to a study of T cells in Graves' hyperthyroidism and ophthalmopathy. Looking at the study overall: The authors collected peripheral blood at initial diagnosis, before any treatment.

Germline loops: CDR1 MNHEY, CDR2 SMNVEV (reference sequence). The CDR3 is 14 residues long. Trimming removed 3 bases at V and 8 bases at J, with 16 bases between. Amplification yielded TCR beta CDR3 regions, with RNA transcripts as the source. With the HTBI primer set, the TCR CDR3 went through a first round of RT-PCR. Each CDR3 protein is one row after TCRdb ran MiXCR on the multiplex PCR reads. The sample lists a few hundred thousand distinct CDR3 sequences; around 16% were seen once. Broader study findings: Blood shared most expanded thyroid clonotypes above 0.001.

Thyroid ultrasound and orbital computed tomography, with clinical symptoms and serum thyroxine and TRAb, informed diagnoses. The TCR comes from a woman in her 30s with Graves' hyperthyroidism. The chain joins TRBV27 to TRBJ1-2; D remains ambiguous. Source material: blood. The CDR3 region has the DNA TGTGCCAGCAGTTTTAACAGCGCCCCGGGGGGCTACACCTTC. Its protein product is CASSFNSAPGGYTF.